The 18 T cell receptor beta chains below come from one sample, sequenced in a study of T cells after yellow fever vaccination. MiXCR, run by TCRdb on the 5' RACE reads, gives a single entry per CDR3 protein. The data contain about 140,000 distinct CDR3 sequences, about 7.7% of them singletons. This sample comprised CD4+ T cells sorted from PBMCs, obtained 5 days after the yellow fever booster vaccination. Every receptor here comes from a man aged 25 to 40 who received the YFV17D yellow fever vaccine.

Many counts were recorded for this clonotype. The chain combines TRBV7-2 with TRBJ2-2; D is ambiguous. This CDR3 contains 12 residues. Between the trimmed V and J ends, which lost 1 base and 8 bases, there was a span of 5 bases. Germline V gives CDR1 SGHTA, CDR2 FQGNSA. This CDR3 reads CASSLEVGELFF. CDR3 DNA sequence: TGTGCCAGCAGCTTAGAGGTGGGGGAGCTGTTTTTT. The variable domain in full, completed from reference TRBV7-2 and TRBJ2-2, reads GAGVSQSPSNKVTEKGKDVELRCDPISGHTALYWYRQSLGQGLEFLIYFQGNSAPDKSGLPSDRFSAERTGGSVSTLTIQRTQQEDSAVYLCASSLEVGELFFGEGSRLTVL.

This clonotype was detected only a few times. The chain recombines TRBV7-2 with TRBJ1-6, with D maybe TRBD1 (6 bases). From germline, CDR1 is SGHTA and CDR2 FQGNSA. The germline V and J ends were trimmed by 8 bases and 10 bases, with 12 bases remaining between them. The CDR3 is made up of 12 amino acids. The CDR3: CASRTVPSPLHF. The CDR3 nucleotides read TGTGCCAGCCGGACAGTCCCCTCACCCCTCCACTTT.

This clonotype has more than one count but fewer than ten. CDR3 in amino acids: CASPRGAGVHDEQFF. CDR3 sequence (DNA): TGTGCCAGCCCCCGGGGAGCGGGAGTACACGATGAGCAGTTCTTC. The genes are TRBV18 and TRBJ2-1; 8 bases fit TRBD2. V gave up 8 bases and J gave up 8 bases; unmatched junction bases: 14. This CDR3 region has 15 residues. Germline V CDR1 and CDR2: KGHSH, LQKENI.

This clonotype was counted at least ten times. The chain carries TRBV20-1 and TRBJ2-7; TRBD2 aligns across 7 bases. Germline CDR1 and CDR2: DFQATT and SNEGSKA (reference sequence). V was clipped by 0 bases and J by 6 bases; unmatched bases: 11. The CDR3 is 15 residues long. In DNA form, the CDR3 reads TGCAGTGCTAGAGATGCTGCGGGAGACCCCCTCGAGCAGTACTTC. This encodes CSARDAAGDPLEQYF.

The table lists this clonotype with many counts. The rearrangement uses TRBV20-1 and TRBJ1-6; tentative D call: TRBD1 (6 bases). Looked up from germline, CDR1 is DFQATT and CDR2 is SNEGSKA (reference sequence). Trimming shortened V by 6 bases and J by 16 bases, and 19 bases separated the two germline ends. This CDR3 has 12 residues. The CDR3: CSAGPGQLVLHF. DNA for the CDR3: TGCAGTGCCGGACCGGGACAATTAGTTCTCCACTTT.

The sample holds many counts of this clonotype. This chain uses TRBV30 with TRBJ2-1; weak D call: TRBD2 (6 bases). Trimming shortened V by 4 bases and J by 7 bases, and 17 bases separated the two germline ends. This CDR3 region has 14 residues. CDR1 is GTSNPN, CDR2 SVGIG, per germline (reference sequence). The CDR3 spells CAWISGPTRNEQFF. For the CDR3, the DNA is TGTGCCTGGATTAGCGGACCAACTCGGAATGAGCAGTTCTTC.

Many counts were recorded for this clonotype. V is TRBV5-4 and J is TRBJ2-7; D is unresolved. V was clipped by 0 bases and J by 3 bases, with 16 bases between them. This CDR3 region has 16 residues. Per germline, CDR1 SGHNT and CDR2 YYREEE (reference sequence). The CDR3 DNA follows: TGTGCCAGCAGCTTGGCCTCTGGGAAAACCATCTACGAGCAGTACTTC. This gives the protein CASSLASGKTIYEQYF.

Comments on this clonotype: With a much larger clone just one base away, this may be a read error. CDR3 amino acids: CAISYQGVWGNSPLHF. The CDR3 nucleotides read TGTGCCATCAGTTACCAGGGTGTATGGGGGAATTCACCCCTCCACTTT. V is TRBV6-5 and J is TRBJ1-6; perhaps TRBD1 as D (5 bases). There are 16 residues in the CDR3. CDR1 and CDR2 (germline): MNHEY, SVGAGI.

This clonotype was observed many times. V and J are TRBV4-3 and TRBJ1-2; 7 nucleotides match TRBD1. Per germline, CDR1 LGHNA and CDR2 YSLEER. The CDR3 is 17 residues long. V trimming: 1 base; J trimming: 4 bases; junction bases outside the gene matches: 12. CDR3 nucleotides: TGCGCCAGCAGCCAAGCCCTTGGACAGGAGAAGCTCTATGGCTACACCTTC. It codes for CASSQALGQEKLYGYTF.

This clonotype was recorded many times. V gene TRBV28 combines with J gene TRBJ2-7; D may be TRBD1 (5 bases). The CDR3 covers 14 residues. Germline V CDR1 and CDR2: MDHEN, SYDVKM. V lost 7 bases, J lost 3 bases, and 16 bases lay in between. CDR3 sequence: CASTSWGRDYEQYF. Here the CDR3 DNA reads TGTGCCAGCACTTCTTGGGGCAGGGACTACGAGCAGTACTTC.

This clonotype showed up just a few times. The chain uses TRBV19 and TRBJ2-2, with 7 bases matching TRBD1. The V gene's germline CDR1 is LNHDA and CDR2 SQIVND (reference sequence). This CDR3 spans 16 amino acids. Losses at the gene ends were 6 bases for V and 4 bases for J; bases not matched to a gene: 11. The CDR3 DNA reads TGTGCCAGTAGCGACACAGGGGTAGCACCCACCGGGGAGCTGTTTTTT. It codes for CASSDTGVAPTGELFF.

In its sample, this clonotype was seen many times. The CDR3 reads CSANRAHTGELFF. The DNA of the CDR3 is TGCAGTGCTAACCGGGCCCACACCGGGGAGCTGTTTTTT. This sequence joins TRBV20-1 and TRBJ2-2; no clear D gene. The germline V gene encodes CDR1 DFQATT and CDR2 SNEGSKA (reference sequence). Deletions cut 4 bases from V and 3 bases from J, with 9 bases between. This CDR3 region has 13 residues.

This clonotype has a count of ten or more. V and J are TRBV24-1 and TRBJ2-1; D remains unclear. Trimming stripped 2 bases from V and 7 bases from J, with 17 bases between. The CDR3 covers 16 residues. The germline gives CDR1 KGHDR, CDR2 SFDVKD. The CDR3 region is CATSDSAARTRNEQFF. The CDR3 coding sequence is TGTGCCACCAGTGATTCCGCGGCGAGGACGAGGAATGAGCAGTTCTTC.

On this clonotype itself: This clone may be a read error of a much larger clone one base away. This chain's CDR3 is CASSYSVLTYEQYF. CDR3 in DNA: TGTGCCAGCAGTTACTCGGTACTAACCTACGAGCAGTACTTC. V usage is TRBV6-5 and J usage is TRBJ2-7; D remains ambiguous. The germline gives CDR1 MNHEY, CDR2 SVGAGI. There are 14 residues in the CDR3. V lost 0 bases and J lost 2, with 8 bases in between.

This clonotype appeared many times. The chain carries TRBV7-9 and TRBJ2-2; D unclear. Germline V CDR1 and CDR2: SEHNR, FQNEAQ (reference sequence). V gave up 1 base and J gave up 1 base, with 4 bases separating them. The CDR3 runs 14 residues. The CDR3: CASSLGRNTGELFF. DNA for the CDR3: TGTGCCAGCAGCTTAGGACGGAACACCGGGGAGCTGTTTTTT. Using reference TRBV7-9 and TRBJ2-2 for the parts outside the CDR3, the full variable domain is DTGVSQNPRHKITKRGQNVTFRCDPISEHNRLYWYRQTLGQGPEFLTYFQNEAQLEKSRLLSDRFSAERPKGSFSTLEIQRTEQGDSAMYLCASSLGRNTGELFFGEGSRLTVL.

This clonotype was counted many times. The chain employs TRBV5-1 and TRBJ1-1; no reliable D call. CDR1 and CDR2 from the germline V gene are SGHRS and YFSETQ. The CDR3 consists of 14 residues. V was shortened by 4 bases and J by 4 bases, with 14 bases between the two germline ends. CDR3 sequence: CASSPGPGGTEAFF. In DNA form, the CDR3 reads TGCGCCAGCAGCCCCGGGCCCGGCGGCACTGAAGCTTTCTTT.

This clonotype was detected ten times or more. The chain carries TRBV4-3 and TRBJ2-7; 7 bases agree with TRBD2. V trimming: 1 base; J trimming: 2 bases; junction bases outside the gene matches: 5. CDR1 is LGHNA, CDR2 YSLEER, per germline. The CDR3 has 15 amino acids. In DNA form, the CDR3 reads TGCGCCAGCAGCCAAGGTGCAAGCGGGGCCTACGAGCAGTACTTC. Its translation: CASSQGASGAYEQYF.

This clonotype was recorded at least ten times. V gene TRBV3-1 combines with J gene TRBJ2-7; TRBD1 might be the D (7 bases). The CDR3 loop spans 14 amino acids. Germline V gene lookup returns CDR1 LGHDT and CDR2 YNNKEL (reference sequence). Trimming cost V 4 bases and J 2 bases, with 12 bases left between them. The CDR3 region is CASSLRDRTYEQYF. The CDR3 DNA follows: TGTGCCAGCAGCCTGCGGGACAGAACCTACGAGCAGTACTTC.